The 11 T cell receptor beta chains below were found in one sample sequenced in a study of vaccination and CD4 T cells after COVID-19. Indicated treatment: 10-day PBMC culture with coronavirus spike peptide pools or control peptides (ViraFEST assay). The Oncomine TCR Beta short-read assay sequenced DNA from cultured CD4+ T cells. TCRdb recomputed calls from the PCR reads with MiXCR, one row per CDR3 protein. Of approximately 16,000 distinct CDR3 sequences in the sample, 53% were seen once. These receptors have no known antigen. The sequencing here drew on CD4+ T cells from blood, cultured in vitro, taken before SARS-CoV-2 vaccination. Source of these receptors: a human donor who had recovered from COVID-19.

The V gene is TRBV2, the J gene TRBJ2-3; the match to TRBD2 covers 7 bases. Unmatched junction bases numbered 9, after V lost 4 bases and J lost 5 bases. Looked up from germline, CDR1 is SNHLY and CDR2 is FYNNEI. The length of the CDR3 is 15 residues. The CDR3 spells CASSVPGGIVDTQYF. For the CDR3, the DNA is TGTGCCAGCAGTGTCCCGGGGGGAATAGTAGATACGCAGTATTTT. The full variable domain, rest sourced from reference TRBV2 and TRBJ2-3, is EPEVTQTPSHQVTQMGQEVILRCVPISNHLYFYWYRQILGQKVEFLVSFYNNEISEKSEIFDDQFSVERPDGSNFTLKIRSTKLEDSAMYFCASSVPGGIVDTQYFGPGTRLTVL.

This clonotype was picked up a small number of times. The chain employs TRBV11-2 and TRBJ2-5; perhaps D is TRBD1 or TRBD2 (6 bases each). The CDR3 length is 16 residues. Germline CDR1 and CDR2: SGHAT and FQNNGV. The V end lost 5 bases, the J end lost 6 bases, and 22 bases lay between the germline ends. This CDR3 reads CASSDPSGGQQKTQYF. As DNA, the CDR3 is TGTGCCAGCAGCGATCCCAGTGGGGGGCAGCAAAAGACCCAGTACTTC.

This clonotype was detected once. The chain uses TRBV10-3 and TRBJ1-3; possible D gene TRBD1, 6 bases. CDR1 and CDR2 (germline): ENHRY, SYGVKD. This CDR3 spans 14 amino acids. V was shortened by 11 bases and J by 3 bases, with 17 bases between the two germline ends. The CDR3 here is CASTPGDFGNTIYF. CDR3 DNA sequence: TGTGCCTCCACGCCAGGGGACTTTGGAAACACCATATATTTT.

V usage is TRBV6-2 or TRBV6-3 and J usage is TRBJ1-5; D possibly corresponds to TRBD1 (6 bases). Germline V gene sequence: CDR1 MNHEY, CDR2 SVGEGT. The CDR3 length is 12 residues. Trimming removed 6 bases from V and 6 bases from J, with 9 bases in between. CDR3 nucleotides: TGTGCCAGCAGGGAGACAGGTCAGCCCCAGCATTTT. Translated, it gives CASRETGQPQHF.

The genes are TRBV6-2 or TRBV6-3 and TRBJ1-6, with 7 positions matching TRBD1. V lost 2 bases and J lost 3; bases outside the gene matches: 7. Germline CDR1 and CDR2: MNHEY and SVGEGT. CDR3 length: 17 residues. CDR3: CASSYGSRDSYNSPLHF. In DNA, the CDR3 is TGTGCCAGCAGTTACGGCTCCCGGGACAGCTATAATTCACCCCTCCACTTT.

The V call is TRBV7-2, the J call TRBJ2-7, with a weak D call TRBD2 (6 bases). The germline gives CDR1 SGHTA, CDR2 FQGNSA. V lost 2 bases to trimming and J lost 6 bases, with 11 bases between them. The CDR3 is 13 amino acids. CDR3 amino acids: CASSLTAAGEQYF. CDR3 nucleotides: TGTGCCAGCAGCTTAACAGCAGCGGGCGAGCAGTACTTC. Complete variable domain (other parts from reference TRBV7-2 and TRBJ2-7): GAGVSQSPSNKVTEKGKDVELRCDPISGHTALYWYRQSLGQGLEFLIYFQGNSAPDKSGLPSDRFSAERTGGSVSTLTIQRTQQEDSAVYLCASSLTAAGEQYFGPGTRLTVT.

This clonotype was counted a few times. CDR3: CGGGLKETQYF. DNA for the CDR3: TGCGGCGGGGGGCTAAAAGAGACCCAGTACTTC. The rearrangement uses TRBV20-1 and TRBJ2-5, with TRBD2 matching 8 bases. Germline V lookup: CDR1 DFQATT, CDR2 SNEGSKA (reference sequence). The CDR3 is made up of 11 amino acids.

This chain links TRBV28 with TRBJ2-5; TRBD2 aligns across 7 bases. In germline, CDR1 is MDHEN, CDR2 SYDVKM. The CDR3 length is 16 residues. The V segment lost 6 bases and the J segment 4 bases; nucleotides outside the gene matches: 14. The CDR3: CASSQAGGRAAETQYF. The CDR3, as DNA: TGTGCCAGCAGCCAAGCGGGCGGGAGAGCAGCAGAGACCCAGTACTTC.

The chain is built from TRBV7-2 and TRBJ1-4; 8 bases map to TRBD1. The CDR3 runs to 14 residues. Germline CDR1 SGHTA, CDR2 FQGNSA. After removal of 2 bases from V and 7 bases from J, the junction contained 3 bases not matched to a gene. As DNA, the CDR3 is TGTGCCAGCAGCTTAAGGCAGGGGGCTGAAAAACTGTTTTTT. Amino acids: CASSLRQGAEKLFF. Filled out from reference TRBV7-2 and TRBJ1-4, the complete variable domain reads GAGVSQSPSNKVTEKGKDVELRCDPISGHTALYWYRQSLGQGLEFLIYFQGNSAPDKSGLPSDRFSAERTGGSVSTLTIQRTQQEDSAVYLCASSLRQGAEKLFFGSGTQLSVL.

The chain couples TRBV19 to TRBJ1-1, with D uncertain. The V end was cut by 1 base, the J end by 0 bases, with 15 bases between. The CDR3 is 17 amino acids. CDR1 is LNHDA and CDR2 is SQIVND in the germline V gene (reference sequence). Written as DNA, the CDR3 is TGTGCCAGTAGTATAGTTGCAGGCGGGAGAATGAACACTGAAGCTTTCTTT. Encoded protein: CASSIVAGGRMNTEAFF. The full variable domain, rest sourced from reference TRBV19 and TRBJ1-1, is DGGITQSPKYLFRKEGQNVTLSCEQNLNHDAMYWYRQDPGQGLRLIYYSQIVNDFQKGDIAEGYSVSREKKESFPLTVTSAQKNPTAFYLCASSIVAGGRMNTEAFFGQGTRLTVV.

This clonotype was seen a handful of times. The rearrangement links TRBV7-2 to TRBJ1-5; a possible D gene is TRBD1 (5 bases). V was cut by 1 base and J by 1 base, with 14 bases left in between. Per the germline V gene, CDR1 is SGHTA and CDR2 is FQGNSA. The CDR3 is 17 amino acids. The CDR3 sequence is CASSLVLAGISNQPQHF. Here the CDR3 DNA reads TGTGCCAGCAGCTTAGTCCTAGCAGGGATAAGCAATCAGCCCCAGCATTTT.